This T cell receptor (beta chain) was retrieved from a study of T cell repertoires in cytomegalovirus infection. The CDR3 has 14 amino acids. CDR1 SGHVS and CDR2 FQNEAQ come from the germline V gene. The J segment lost 8 bases and the V segment lost 5 bases, leaving 9 bases of the junction unmatched. TCRdb recomputed calls from the reads with MiXCR, one row per CDR3 protein. The sample records about 680,000 distinct CDR3 sequences, roughly 26% being singletons. The sample holds many counts of this clonotype. The source material was CD8+ T cells from PBMCs. V is TRBV7-8 and J is TRBJ2-1, with TRBD2 matching 7 bases. The clonotype comes from a human donor in good health (CMV status not recorded). Some clones in this sample may be carry-over from other donors' samples. The CDR3 DNA reads as TGTGCCAGCAGCCCCGGGCCGGGAGGCGATGAGCAGTTCTTC. It translates to CASSPGPGGDEQFF.